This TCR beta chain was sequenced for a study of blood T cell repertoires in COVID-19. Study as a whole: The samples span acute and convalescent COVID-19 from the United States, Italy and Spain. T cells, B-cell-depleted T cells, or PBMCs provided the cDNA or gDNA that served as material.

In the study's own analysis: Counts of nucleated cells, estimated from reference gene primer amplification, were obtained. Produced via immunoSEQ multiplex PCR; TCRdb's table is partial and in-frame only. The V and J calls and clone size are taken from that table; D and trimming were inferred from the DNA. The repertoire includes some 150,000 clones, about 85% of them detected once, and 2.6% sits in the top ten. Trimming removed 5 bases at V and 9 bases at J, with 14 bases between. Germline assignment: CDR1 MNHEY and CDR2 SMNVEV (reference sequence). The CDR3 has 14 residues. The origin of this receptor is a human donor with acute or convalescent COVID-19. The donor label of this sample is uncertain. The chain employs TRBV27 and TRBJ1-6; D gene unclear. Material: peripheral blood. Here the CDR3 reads CASSANSFVSPLHF. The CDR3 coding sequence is TGTGCCAGCAGTGCCAACAGCTTCGTTTCACCCCTCCACTTT.